The 10 T cell receptor beta chains listed next were all sequenced from one sample in a study of prognosis after radiotherapy for stage I lung cancer. Multiplex PCR in two rounds served to amplify TCR beta CDR3 from genomic DNA. The authors ran first-round PCR with primers specific to each TRBV and TRBJ gene. TCRdb fed the multiplex PCR reads into MiXCR, producing one record per CDR3 protein. Counted here are 23,000 or so distinct CDR3 sequences, roughly 34% occurring once; the ten biggest clones make up 62%. Sequencing used PBMCs, obtained before or after stereotactic body radiation therapy (not recorded which). These receptors were collected from a donor at least 50 years old with non-small cell lung cancer.

Regarding this clonotype: A far larger clone is one nucleotide away, so this likely arose from a read error. The chain carries TRBV6-6 and TRBJ1-2; D remains ambiguous. The V and J ends lost 0 bases and 9 bases respectively, with 8 bases between them. Germline V gene lookup returns CDR1 MNHNY and CDR2 SVGAGI (reference sequence). The CDR3 extends over 12 amino acids. CDR3 residues: CASSYSGHCYTF. The CDR3, as DNA: TGTGCCAGCAGTTACTCGGGCCATTGCTACACCTTC.

This clonotype has at least ten counts. The chain couples TRBV14 to TRBJ2-2; tentatively, D is TRBD1 (5 bases). The CDR3 totals 16 residues. V lost 2 bases to trimming and J lost 4 bases, with 14 bases between them. The germline CDR1 and CDR2 sequences are SGHDN and FVKESK. The CDR3 spells CASSQIGVSSTGELFF. The DNA of the CDR3 is TGTGCCAGCAGCCAAATAGGGGTCTCGAGCACCGGGGAGCTGTTTTTT.

This clonotype appeared many times. The genes are TRBV28 and TRBJ2-7; 9 bases are a match to TRBD2. V was pared by 7 bases and J by 3 bases, with 10 bases of the junction left unmatched. CDR1 MDHEN and CDR2 SYDVKM come from the germline V gene. This CDR3 region has 15 residues. The CDR3 is CASTSTSGLNYEQYF. The CDR3, as DNA: TGTGCCAGCACCTCAACTAGCGGGCTTAACTACGAGCAGTACTTC.

The sample holds many counts of this clonotype. This chain links TRBV5-1 with TRBJ2-1; 13 nucleotides match TRBD2. The CDR3 extends over 14 amino acids. CDR1 is SGHRS and CDR2 is YFSETQ in the germline V gene. The junction had 7 bases not matched to a gene; V was cut back by 3 bases and J by 13 bases. The CDR3 spells CASSSGTSGTTQFF. The CDR3 DNA is TGCGCCAGCAGCTCCGGGACTAGCGGGACTACTCAGTTCTTC.

In its sample, this clonotype was seen a few times. This chain links TRBV12-3 or TRBV12-4 with TRBJ2-5, with D maybe TRBD2 (7 bases). The CDR3 has 14 residues. The V gene lost 6 bases and the J gene lost 3 bases, with 14 bases spanning the gap. For the CDR3, the DNA is TGTGCCAGCAGCGAGGGGGGGGCCGAAGAGACCCAGTACTTC. As protein: CASSEGGAEETQYF.

This clonotype was counted at least ten times. V and J are TRBV28 and TRBJ2-1, with D perhaps matching TRBD2 (6 bases). The germline V and J ends were trimmed by 5 bases and 2 bases, with 10 bases remaining between them. This CDR3 spans 14 amino acids. Per the germline V gene, CDR1 is MDHEN and CDR2 is SYDVKM. The CDR3 reads CASSLRTTYNEQFF. The CDR3 coding sequence is TGTGCCAGCAGTCTCCGGACTACCTACAATGAGCAGTTCTTC.

In its sample, this clonotype was seen many times. V usage is TRBV5-1 and J usage is TRBJ1-2; 11 bases agree with TRBD1. Trimming removed 4 bases from V and 8 bases from J; junction bases left unmatched: 4. This CDR3 spans 13 amino acids. The germline gives CDR1 SGHRS, CDR2 YFSETQ. The DNA of the CDR3 is TGCGCCAGCAGCCAGGACAGGGGGCGAGGCTACACCTTC. Its translation is CASSQDRGRGYTF. The full variable domain, in which reference TRBV5-1 and TRBJ1-2 provide the parts outside the CDR3, is KAGVTQTPRYLIKTRGQQVTLSCSPISGHRSVSWYQQTPGQGLQFLFEYFSETQRNKGNFPGRFSGRQFSNSRSEMNVSTLELGDSALYLCASSQDRGRGYTFGSGTRLTVV.

This clonotype was observed at least ten times. One end of the junction varies from germline; a read error may be responsible. J is TRBJ2-1 and V is TRBV28; perhaps D is TRBD1 or TRBD2 (5 bases each). Germline loops: CDR1 MDHEN, CDR2 SYDVKM. The CDR3 runs to 11 residues. CDR3 sequence: CASSFRPGSTF. CDR3 coding DNA: TGTGCCAGCAGTTTCCGGCCAGGGAGTACGTTC.

This clonotype was observed many times. The rearrangement links TRBV20-1 to TRBJ1-6; the D is unclear. Trimming took off 3 bases at V and 2 bases at J, with 8 bases between the two ends. The CDR3 spans 14 residues. Germline V gene data show CDR1 as DFQATT and CDR2 as SNEGSKA (reference sequence). The chain's CDR3 is CSARDGPYNSPLHF. CDR3 DNA: TGCAGTGCTAGGGACGGACCCTATAATTCACCCCTCCACTTT.

This chain's CDR3 is CASSLLGRGVYGYTF. CDR3 bases: TGTGCCAGCAGCTTATTGGGCAGGGGGGTCTATGGCTACACCTTC. V usage is TRBV7-9 and J usage is TRBJ1-2; 7 bases line up with TRBD1. This CDR3 is built from 15 residues. V gave up 2 bases and J gave up 4 bases; unmatched junction bases: 7. Per the germline V gene, CDR1 is SEHNR and CDR2 is FQNEAQ (reference sequence).